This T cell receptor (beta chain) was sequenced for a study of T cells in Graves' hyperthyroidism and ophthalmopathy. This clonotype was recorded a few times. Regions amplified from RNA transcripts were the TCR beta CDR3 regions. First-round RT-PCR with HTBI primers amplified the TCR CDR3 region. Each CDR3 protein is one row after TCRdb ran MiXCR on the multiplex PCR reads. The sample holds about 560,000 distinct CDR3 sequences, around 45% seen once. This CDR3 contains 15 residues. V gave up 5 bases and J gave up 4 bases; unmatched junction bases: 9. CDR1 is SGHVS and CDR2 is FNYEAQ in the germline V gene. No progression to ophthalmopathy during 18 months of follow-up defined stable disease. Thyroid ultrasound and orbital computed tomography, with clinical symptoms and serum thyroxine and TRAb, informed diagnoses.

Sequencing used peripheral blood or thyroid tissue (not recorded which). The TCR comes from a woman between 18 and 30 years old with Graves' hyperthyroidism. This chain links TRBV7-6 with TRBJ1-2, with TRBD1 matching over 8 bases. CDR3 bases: TGTGCCAGCAGCCAACAGACAGGGGCGGGCTATGGCTACACCTTC. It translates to CASSQQTGAGYGYTF.